Shown below are 11 T cell receptor beta chains from a single sample sequenced in a study of T cells after yellow fever vaccination. TCRdb analysed the 5' RACE reads with MiXCR anew, one entry per CDR3 protein. This table has about 340,000 distinct CDR3 sequences, under 15% appearing once. This specimen was CD4+ T cells sorted from PBMCs, taken 15 days after the yellow fever booster vaccination. All receptors derive from a man aged 18 to 29 who received the YFV17D yellow fever vaccine.

This clonotype turned up a few times. This chain joins TRBV28 and TRBJ1-2; D perhaps matches TRBD1 (5 bases). The ends were cut back, 4 bases at V and 7 bases at J, with 25 bases in the middle. The CDR3 totals 17 residues. The germline CDR1 and CDR2 sequences are MDHEN and SYDVKM. CDR3 sequence: CASSSPGASDGRFGYTF. For the CDR3, the DNA is TGTGCCAGCAGTTCCCCCGGGGCCTCGGACGGGAGATTTGGCTACACCTTC.

This clonotype turned up a few times. V and J are TRBV27 and TRBJ2-7, with D perhaps being TRBD1 or TRBD2 (5 bases each). CDR3 length equals 14 residues. Germline values: CDR1 MNHEY, CDR2 SMNVEV (reference sequence). V was cut by 8 bases and J by 2 bases, with 16 bases left in between. CDR3 bases: TGTGCCAGCGGACGGGGACCGGTAACCTACGAGCAGTACTTC. It is translated as CASGRGPVTYEQYF.

The table lists this clonotype with a few counts. The chain uses TRBV3-1 and TRBJ1-4, with a weak D call TRBD1 (6 bases). The germline gives CDR1 LGHDT, CDR2 YNNKEL (reference sequence). The CDR3 consists of 14 residues. Trimming shortened V by 4 bases and J by 0 bases, and 6 bases separated the two germline ends. The CDR3 reads CASSRTATNEKLFF. CDR3 bases: TGTGCCAGCAGCCGGACAGCAACTAATGAAAAACTGTTTTTT.

This clonotype has only a few counts. The chain links TRBV15 to TRBJ1-1; TRBD1 is a possible D gene (5 bases). Per germline, CDR1 LNHNV and CDR2 YYDKDF (reference sequence). The V and J ends lost 0 bases and 6 bases respectively, with 8 bases between them. This CDR3 region has 13 residues. The CDR3 DNA sequence: TGTGCCACCAGCAGAGATTCGGGGGCTGAAGCTTTCTTT. Its protein product is CATSRDSGAEAFF.

The chain is built from TRBV20-1 and TRBJ2-3; D is perhaps TRBD1 (6 bases). Germline V CDR1 and CDR2: DFQATT, SNEGSKA (reference sequence). The CDR3 sequence is 13 residues long. Trimming pared 1 base from V and 13 bases from J, leaving 18 bases between. CDR3 sequence: CSARGRWGQTKYF. CDR3 coding DNA: TGCAGTGCTAGAGGTCGGTGGGGGCAGACAAAGTATTTT.

A few counts support this clonotype. The chain links TRBV6-2 or TRBV6-3 to TRBJ2-7, with D tentatively TRBD1 (5 bases). The CDR3 spans 17 residues. CDR1 and CDR2 (germline): MNHEY, SVGEGT. V lost 1 base and J 5 bases, leaving 21 bases between the germline ends. The CDR3 nucleotides are TGTGCCAGCAGTTACTTGCTGAGGACCAGGGATCGCGACGAGCAGTACGTC. Protein product: CASSYLLRTRDRDEQYV.

This clonotype was recorded many times. V and J are TRBV5-1 and TRBJ2-5, with D possibly being TRBD2 (6 bases). CDR1 and CDR2 (germline): SGHRS, YFSETQ. The length of the CDR3 is 13 residues. Trimming shortened V by 2 bases and J by 3 bases, and 8 bases separated the two germline ends. Here the CDR3 reads CASSFSGEETQYF. The CDR3 DNA reads TGCGCCAGCAGCTTCTCGGGGGAAGAGACCCAGTACTTC.

The sample holds many counts of this clonotype. The chain carries TRBV11-2 and TRBJ1-2, with a possible D match to TRBD1 (6 bases). The CDR3 spans 14 residues. The germline gives CDR1 SGHAT, CDR2 FQNNGV. Deletions cut 0 bases from V and 4 bases from J, with 9 bases between. The CDR3, as DNA: TGTGCCAGCAGCTTAGATCAGGGGAGCTATGGCTACACCTTC. Protein product: CASSLDQGSYGYTF.

The chain combines TRBV5-1 with TRBJ2-7; TRBD1 matches 7 bases. V was pared by 0 bases and J by 0 bases, with 3 bases of the junction left unmatched. This CDR3 contains 15 residues. The germline V gene encodes CDR1 SGHRS and CDR2 YFSETQ. The CDR3 bases are TGCGCCAGCAGCTTGGGGGACAGCCGCTCCTACGAGCAGTACTTC. Translation gives CASSLGDSRSYEQYF.

This clonotype turned up a few times. The chain couples TRBV5-1 to TRBJ1-1, with 7 bases aligning to TRBD1. CDR3 size: 15 residues. After removal of 4 bases from V and 5 bases from J, the junction contained 11 bases not matched to a gene. Germline V gene sequence: CDR1 SGHRS, CDR2 YFSETQ. This CDR3 reads CASSPKTGTITEAFF. The CDR3 nucleotides read TGCGCCAGCAGCCCCAAGACAGGGACAATAACTGAAGCTTTCTTT.

V usage is TRBV20-1 and J usage is TRBJ2-1, with 10 bases identical to TRBD2. J was trimmed by 15 bases and V by 4 bases; bases with no gene match: 6. From germline, CDR1 is DFQATT and CDR2 SNEGSKA (reference sequence). The CDR3 sequence is 11 residues long. The DNA for the CDR3 is TGCAGTGCTATCACTAGCGGGGAGGTGTTCTTC. Translated, it gives CSAITSGEVFF.